One and the same sample provided the 20 T cell receptor beta chains below, sequenced in a study of cytomegalovirus exposure and HLA in healthy donors. Primers included in the PCR were 60 Vbeta and 13 Jbeta primers. Data came from immunoSEQ multiplex PCR; TCRdb stores just in-frame clones and leaves some out. This table holds under 200,000 clones, 68% found once. The material sequenced was PBMCs. These receptors all stem from a middle-aged woman in good health and CMV-seropositive.

V gene TRBV28 combines with J gene TRBJ2-7; D is possibly TRBD2 (5 bases). V was clipped by 7 bases and J by 2 bases, with 12 bases between them. Looked up from germline, CDR1 is MDHEN and CDR2 is SYDVKM. This CDR3 has 13 residues. The CDR3 here is CASIRAEPYEQYF. CDR3 DNA sequence: TGTGCCAGCATTCGAGCGGAGCCCTACGAGCAGTACTTC.

V and J are TRBV7-3 and TRBJ2-1; TRBD2 aligns across 11 bases. The CDR3 runs to 16 residues. Germline CDR1 SGHTA, CDR2 FQGTGA. The J segment lost 6 bases and the V segment lost 5 bases, leaving 9 bases of the junction unmatched. The chain's CDR3 is CASSQSLAGDLNEQFF. In DNA form, the CDR3 reads TGTGCCAGCAGCCAATCACTAGCGGGGGACCTCAATGAGCAGTTCTTC.

The chain uses TRBV5-1 and TRBJ2-3; D is unresolved. The germline CDR1 and CDR2 sequences are SGHRS and YFSETQ. The CDR3 covers 16 residues. V gave up 0 bases and J gave up 0 bases, with 11 bases separating them. The CDR3 loop is CASSLETDPSTDTQYF. Here the CDR3 DNA reads TGCGCCAGCAGCTTGGAAACAGACCCTAGCACAGATACGCAGTATTTT.

This clone has a handful of counts. This sequence joins TRBV19 and TRBJ2-3, with TRBD1 as a possible D gene (6 bases). The V end was cut by 6 bases, the J end by 4 bases, with 11 bases between. Per germline, CDR1 LNHDA and CDR2 SQIVND (reference sequence). The CDR3 covers 13 residues. DNA of the CDR3: TGTGCCAGTAGGTACAGGGTGTCAGATACGCAGTATTTT. Amino acid sequence: CASRYRVSDTQYF.

This rearrangement joins TRBV6-1 to TRBJ1-2; D is possibly TRBD1 (5 bases). The CDR3 spans 15 residues. V gave up 0 bases and J gave up 4 bases, with 12 bases separating them. Per germline, CDR1 MNHNS and CDR2 SASEGT. CDR3: CASSEAGGGSYGYTF. Written as DNA, the CDR3 is TGTGCCAGCAGTGAAGCTGGCGGGGGGTCCTATGGCTACACCTTC.

This clone was seen a handful of times. The rearrangement links TRBV5-1 to TRBJ2-3; D gene uncertain. This CDR3 contains 11 residues. With 4 bases removed from V and 4 bases from J, the gap between germline ends came to 4 bases. Germline V gene data show CDR1 as SGHRS and CDR2 as YFSETQ. CDR3 nucleotides: TGCGCCAGCAGCACAGCAGATACGCAGTATTTT. It translates to CASSTADTQYF. Full variable domain (rest looked up from reference TRBV5-1 and TRBJ2-3): KAGVTQTPRYLIKTRGQQVTLSCSPISGHRSVSWYQQTPGQGLQFLFEYFSETQRNKGNFPGRFSGRQFSNSRSEMNVSTLELGDSALYLCASSTADTQYFGPGTRLTVL.

The V and J genes are TRBV28 and TRBJ2-1; 10 bases align to TRBD2. CDR1 and CDR2 from the germline V gene are MDHEN and SYDVKM. V lost 10 bases, J lost 9 bases, and 9 bases stayed unmatched. The CDR3 has 13 amino acids. The CDR3 DNA follows: TGTGCCACCCTCCTAGCGGGAGTCGGTGAGCAGTTCTTC. Its protein product is CATLLAGVGEQFF.

V gene TRBV5-1 combines with J gene TRBJ2-1, with 11 bases matching TRBD1. The V segment lost 6 bases and the J segment 2 bases; nucleotides outside the gene matches: 4. CDR1 is SGHRS and CDR2 is YFSETQ in the germline V gene. The CDR3 spans 15 residues. The CDR3 loop is CASKPGQGAYNEQFF. The CDR3 DNA reads TGCGCCAGCAAACCGGGACAGGGGGCCTACAATGAGCAGTTCTTC.

The chain employs TRBV7-9 and TRBJ1-1; D is undetermined. This CDR3 is 15 amino acids long. Germline V gene data show CDR1 as SEHNR and CDR2 as FQNEAQ (reference sequence). The V end was cut by 5 bases, the J end by 1 base, with 14 bases between. The CDR3 sequence: CASSPRGISNTEAFF. CDR3 coding DNA: TGTGCCAGCAGCCCCAGAGGAATCTCGAACACTGAAGCTTTCTTT.

The chain links TRBV2 to TRBJ2-5; D not certain. CDR3 length equals 11 residues. Looked up from germline, CDR1 is SNHLY and CDR2 is FYNNEI. Trimming removed 7 bases at V and 0 bases at J, with 3 bases between. CDR3 sequence reads: CASTYQETQYF. In nucleotides, the CDR3 is TGTGCCAGCACCTACCAAGAGACCCAGTACTTC.

The V gene is TRBV27, the J gene TRBJ2-7; D is uncertain. The CDR3 runs to 15 residues. V was cut by 10 bases and J by 2 bases, with 21 bases left in between. Germline V gene data show CDR1 as MNHEY and CDR2 as SMNVEV (reference sequence). As DNA, the CDR3 is TGTGCCACCAAGGCGGTTGGGTACACTACCTACGAGCAGTACTTC. Residues: CATKAVGYTTYEQYF.

V and J are TRBV5-4 and TRBJ2-3, with 14 bases aligning to TRBD2. Trimming at V came to 3 bases and at J to 4 bases, leaving 4 bases not matched to a gene. This CDR3 spans 16 amino acids. The germline CDR1 and CDR2 sequences are SGHNT and YYREEE (reference sequence). The CDR3: CASSYGLAGGADTQYF. Here the CDR3 DNA reads TGTGCCAGCAGCTACGGACTAGCGGGGGGTGCAGATACGCAGTATTTT.

With regard to this clone: This same CDR3 is encoded by further DNA sequences in the sample. This chain uses TRBV5-1 with TRBJ2-5, with a possible D match to TRBD2 (5 bases). The V gene lost 1 base and the J gene lost 0 bases, with 7 bases spanning the gap. CDR3 size: 14 residues. Germline V lookup: CDR1 SGHRS, CDR2 YFSETQ. CDR3 region: CASSLTGDQETQYF. Written as DNA, the CDR3 is TGCGCCAGCAGCTTGACCGGGGACCAAGAGACCCAGTACTTC.

The rearrangement uses TRBV9 and TRBJ2-1, with TRBD2 matching over 12 bases. Unmatched junction bases numbered 9, after V lost 7 bases and J lost 7 bases. The CDR3 loop spans 15 amino acids. Per the germline V gene, CDR1 is SGDLS and CDR2 is YYNGEE. CDR3 residues: CASSGTGLAGNEQFF. Here the CDR3 DNA reads TGTGCCAGCTCGGGGACTGGACTAGCGGGAAATGAGCAGTTCTTC. The full variable domain, its missing parts supplied by reference TRBV9 and TRBJ2-1, is DSGVTQTPKHLITATGQRVTLRCSPRSGDLSVYWYQQSLDQGLQFLIQYYNGEERAKGNILERFSAQQFPDLHSELNLSSLELGDSALYFCASSGTGLAGNEQFFGPGTRLTVL.

The CDR3 region is CASRGDRRNTEAFF. CDR3 DNA: TGTGCCAGCAGGGGGGACAGGAGGAACACTGAAGCTTTCTTT. The chain employs TRBV2 and TRBJ1-1; 8 positions agree with TRBD1. After removal of 6 bases from V and 1 base from J, the junction contained 4 bases not matched to a gene. The germline CDR1 and CDR2 sequences are SNHLY and FYNNEI. CDR3 length: 14 residues.

The chain joins TRBV19 to TRBJ1-6, with 10 bases fitting TRBD1. Per the germline V gene, CDR1 is LNHDA and CDR2 is SQIVND (reference sequence). Trimming at V came to 4 bases and at J to 10 bases, leaving 4 bases not matched to a gene. This CDR3 has 14 amino acids. In nucleotides, the CDR3 is TGTGCCAGTAGTACCAGGGACAGGGGCTCACCCCTCCACTTT. This gives the protein CASSTRDRGSPLHF.

This clone turned up a few times. This rearrangement joins TRBV28 to TRBJ1-3, with D possibly matching TRBD1 (5 bases). Germline CDR1 MDHEN, CDR2 SYDVKM. The CDR3 runs 17 residues. Deletions cut 4 bases from V and 0 bases from J, with 16 bases between. DNA for the CDR3: TGTGCCAGCAGTTCCCCAGGGTTGGGGTACTCTGGAAACACCATATATTTT. The encoded protein is CASSSPGLGYSGNTIYF.

This clone was seen more than once but under ten times. The chain is built from TRBV5-1 and TRBJ2-7; D unclear. CDR1 and CDR2 from the germline V gene are SGHRS and YFSETQ. Trimming took off 0 bases at V and 4 bases at J, with 8 bases between the two ends. This CDR3 region has 13 residues. The CDR3 DNA is TGCGCCAGCAGCTTGGATGGCGGATACGAGCAGTACTTC. Amino acid sequence: CASSLDGGYEQYF.

There are a few counts of this clone. The V and J genes are TRBV6-5 and TRBJ2-7; 8 nucleotides match TRBD1. This CDR3 comprises 13 residues. CDR1 is MNHEY, CDR2 SVGAGI, per germline. Trimming removed 4 bases from V and 2 bases from J; junction bases left unmatched: 1. The chain's CDR3 is CASSLQGAYEQYF. The DNA of the CDR3 is TGTGCCAGCAGTTTACAGGGGGCCTACGAGCAGTACTTC.

As concerns this clone: An end of the junction differs from the germline gene, which may be a read error. The CDR3 here is CASGRQGARSDF. The CDR3 coding sequence is TGTGCTAGTGGGAGACAGGGGGCGCGATCGGACTTC. The chain has TRBV12-5 and TRBJ2-7; 10 bases align to TRBD1. Germline V lookup: CDR1 LGHNT, CDR2 FRNRAP. The CDR3 contains 12 residues.